Listed below are T cell receptor beta chains from one sample, sequenced in a study of blood T cell repertoires in COVID-19. The data were produced by immunoSEQ multiplex PCR, yet TCRdb's version contains in-frame clones alone and is incomplete. Of about 230,000 clones listed, roughly four fifths are singletons. Sequenced sample: peripheral blood. The origin of the receptors is a woman older than 75 with COVID-19, enrolled during active disease. CDR3s include the opening cysteine and the closing phenylalanine or tryptophan. The D gene is left open where the match is weak. Some rows have no size entry. The others give once, few or many, or a class for an expanded clone.

d_gene: -; j_gene: TRBJ2-3; v_gene: TRBV10-3; abundance: -; CDR3nt: TGTGCCATCGGTCCCCAGTTGACTAGCACAGATACGCAGTATTTT; CDR3aa: CAIGPQLTSTDTQYF
d_gene: -; j_gene: TRBJ1-2; v_gene: TRBV11-2; abundance: -; CDR3nt: TGTGCCAGCAGCTTGGGGGGGTTGAACTATGGCTACACCTTC; CDR3aa: CASSLGGLNYGYTF
d_gene: -; j_gene: TRBJ2-7; v_gene: TRBV5-1; abundance: -; CDR3nt: TGCGCCAGCAGCTTGTCCGTCAGGGGAAAATCCGAGCAGTACTTC; CDR3aa: CASSLSVRGKSEQYF
d_gene: TRBD1; j_gene: TRBJ2-7; v_gene: TRBV6-2/TRBV6-3; abundance: -; CDR3nt: TGTGCCAGCAGTTACGATAACAGGGGCCCCTACGAGCAGTACTTC; CDR3aa: CASSYDNRGPYEQYF
d_gene: -; j_gene: TRBJ1-1; v_gene: TRBV28; abundance: -; CDR3nt: TGTGCCAGCAGTCGGGGCACTGAAGCTTTCTTT; CDR3aa: CASSRGTEAFF
d_gene: -; j_gene: TRBJ1-5; v_gene: TRBV30; abundance: few; CDR3nt: TGTGCCTGGAGTGAACAGCTAAATCAGCCCCAGCATTTT; CDR3aa: CAWSEQLNQPQHF
d_gene: -; j_gene: TRBJ2-5; v_gene: TRBV20-1; abundance: -; CDR3nt: TGCAGTGCTGAGGGGGTAGAGACCCAGTACTTC; CDR3aa: CSAEGVETQYF
d_gene: -; j_gene: TRBJ1-3; v_gene: TRBV10-1; abundance: -; CDR3nt: TGCGCCAGCTCCGGGGACACTGGAAACACCATATATTTT; CDR3aa: CASSGDTGNTIYF
d_gene: -; j_gene: TRBJ2-3; v_gene: TRBV18; abundance: -; CDR3nt: TGTGCCAGCTCACTTCGGGACTCTCCACGGGGAGATACGCAGTATTTT; CDR3aa: CASSLRDSPRGDTQYF
d_gene: -; j_gene: TRBJ1-4; v_gene: TRBV5-6; abundance: -; CDR3nt: TGTGCCAGCAGTTACCTTGGGCAGGGCAAGCCACTACTTAATGAAAAACTGTTTTTT; CDR3aa: CASSYLGQGKPLLNEKLFF
d_gene: -; j_gene: TRBJ2-3; v_gene: TRBV6-5; abundance: -; CDR3nt: TGTGCCAGCAGGACTAAAGATGGGGGCCTTACGCAGTATTTT; CDR3aa: CASRTKDGGLTQYF
d_gene: TRBD2; j_gene: TRBJ2-1; v_gene: TRBV6-4; abundance: -; CDR3nt: TGTGCCAGCTCAGCGGTGGCTAGCGGGAGCAATGAGCAGTTCTTC; CDR3aa: CASSAVASGSNEQFF
d_gene: TRBD1; j_gene: TRBJ1-1; v_gene: TRBV6-4; abundance: -; CDR3nt: TGTGCCAGCAGTGAAGGGACAGCAGCTTTCTTT; CDR3aa: CASSEGTAAFF
d_gene: TRBD1; j_gene: TRBJ1-4; v_gene: TRBV6-5; abundance: -; CDR3nt: TGTGCCAGCAGAGGACAGGGGGAAAAACTGTTTTTT; CDR3aa: CASRGQGEKLFF
d_gene: -; j_gene: TRBJ1-1; v_gene: TRBV18; abundance: once; CDR3nt: TGTGCCAGCTCGGGCAGGGGACGGAATTTCTTT; CDR3aa: CASSGRGRNFF
d_gene: TRBD1; j_gene: TRBJ2-7; v_gene: TRBV27; abundance: -; CDR3nt: TGTGCCAGCAGTCGCTCCCCGGGACAGGGGGTCCACGAGCAGTACTTC; CDR3aa: CASSRSPGQGVHEQYF
d_gene: -; j_gene: TRBJ2-1; v_gene: TRBV11-2; abundance: -; CDR3nt: TGTGCCAGCAGCTTAGTCGGAGGGGTTGGCTACAATGAGCAGTTCTTC; CDR3aa: CASSLVGGVGYNEQFF
d_gene: TRBD2; j_gene: TRBJ2-1; v_gene: TRBV14; abundance: -; CDR3nt: TGTGCCAGCAGCCAAGCGAGACTAGCGGGAACCTACAATGAGCAGTTCTTC; CDR3aa: CASSQARLAGTYNEQFF
d_gene: -; j_gene: TRBJ1-5; v_gene: TRBV27; abundance: -; CDR3nt: TGTGCCAGCAGTGTCCGTCCGGGGGATCAGCCCCAGCATTTT; CDR3aa: CASSVRPGDQPQHF
d_gene: TRBD1; j_gene: TRBJ1-2; v_gene: TRBV14; abundance: -; CDR3nt: TGTGCCAGCAGCCAAGATTTCGCGACAGGGCGCTACACCTTC; CDR3aa: CASSQDFATGRYTF
d_gene: -; j_gene: TRBJ1-1; v_gene: TRBV5-4; abundance: -; CDR3nt: TGTGCCAGCAGCTTTACAGGGACTGAAGCTTTCTTT; CDR3aa: CASSFTGTEAFF
d_gene: -; j_gene: TRBJ1-2; v_gene: TRBV7-2; abundance: -; CDR3nt: TGTGCCAGCAGCTTAGCAACGGGGTCTAACTATGGCTACACCTTC; CDR3aa: CASSLATGSNYGYTF
d_gene: -; j_gene: TRBJ1-2; v_gene: TRBV15; abundance: -; CDR3nt: TGTGCCACCTCGTATTCTGGGAGTGCGGGCTACACCTTC; CDR3aa: CATSYSGSAGYTF
d_gene: TRBD1; j_gene: TRBJ2-7; v_gene: TRBV5-6; abundance: -; CDR3nt: TGTGCCAGCAGCTTGGGCCCTCCGGGACAGGGGAGCTACGAGCAGTACTTC; CDR3aa: CASSLGPPGQGSYEQYF
d_gene: TRBD1; j_gene: TRBJ2-3; v_gene: TRBV7-2; abundance: -; CDR3nt: TGTGCCAGCAGCTCACAGGGGGTGAACACAGATACGCAGTATTTT; CDR3aa: CASSSQGVNTDTQYF
d_gene: TRBD1; j_gene: TRBJ1-1; v_gene: TRBV6-5; abundance: -; CDR3nt: TGTGCCAGCACGGACAGGGGGCTAAGCACTGAAGCTTTCTTT; CDR3aa: CASTDRGLSTEAFF
d_gene: TRBD1; j_gene: TRBJ1-1; v_gene: TRBV28; abundance: -; CDR3nt: TGTGCCAGCAGTGCACCGGGACAGGGCAACACTGAAGCTTTCTTT; CDR3aa: CASSAPGQGNTEAFF
d_gene: TRBD2; j_gene: TRBJ2-5; v_gene: TRBV7-3; abundance: few; CDR3nt: TGTGCCAGCAGCCCCCACGGGGGGATCAAAGAGACCCAGTACTTC; CDR3aa: CASSPHGGIKETQYF
d_gene: -; j_gene: TRBJ1-2; v_gene: TRBV20-1; abundance: -; CDR3nt: TGCAGTGCTGGGCTTAACTATGGCTACACCTTC; CDR3aa: CSAGLNYGYTF
d_gene: -; j_gene: TRBJ1-5; v_gene: TRBV10-2; abundance: -; CDR3nt: TGCGCCAGCAGTGAGAATAGAAGCAATCAGCCCCAGCATTTT; CDR3aa: CASSENRSNQPQHF